These 28 T cell receptor beta chains originate from one sample sequenced in a study of cytomegalovirus exposure and HLA in healthy donors. The assay was immunoSEQ multiplex PCR, and TCRdb's table has in-frame clones only and misses some. The table includes about 150,000 clones, 87% detected once. The sequenced material came from PBMCs. These receptors were collected from a young man in good health and CMV-seropositive.

The rearrangement uses TRBV6-1 and TRBJ1-5; 9 nucleotides align to TRBD1. There are 16 residues in the CDR3. Germline CDR1 reads MNHNS; CDR2 reads SASEGT. Trimming cost V 4 bases and J 6 bases; bases outside gene matches: 10. CDR3: CASSALGQGSAQPQHF. The CDR3 DNA reads TGTGCCAGCAGTGCCCTGGGACAGGGTTCCGCTCAGCCCCAGCATTTT.

This clone was observed a single time. The chain carries TRBV15 and TRBJ1-2; unclear D gene. This CDR3 contains 12 residues. The V and J ends lost 0 bases and 5 bases respectively, with 4 bases between them. Germline values: CDR1 LNHNV, CDR2 YYDKDF (reference sequence). The CDR3 is CATSRDQYGYTF. Written as DNA, the CDR3 is TGTGCCACCAGCAGAGATCAATATGGCTACACCTTC. Looking up the rest from reference TRBV15 and TRBJ1-2 gives the full variable domain: DAMVIQNPRYQVTQFGKPVTLSCSQTLNHNVMYWYQQKSSQAPKLLFHYYDKDFNNEADTPDNFQSRRPNTSFCFLDIRSPGLGDTAMYLCATSRDQYGYTFGSGTRLTVV.

This CDR3 reads CASSSSPGLAVYEQYF. In nucleotides, the CDR3 is TGTGCCAGCAGTTCGTCTCCGGGACTAGCGGTCTACGAGCAGTACTTC. V is TRBV27 and J is TRBJ2-7; 11 bases match TRBD2. Germline values: CDR1 MNHEY, CDR2 SMNVEV (reference sequence). The CDR3 has 16 residues. V dropped 4 bases and J dropped 3; count of bases not matched to a gene: 8.

J is TRBJ2-1 and V is TRBV6-5; D may be TRBD2 (5 bases). Germline V gene sequence: CDR1 MNHEY, CDR2 SVGAGI. V dropped 4 bases and J dropped 4 bases, with 11 bases sitting between them. This CDR3 has 14 amino acids. The CDR3 protein is CASSSGRGYNEQFF. The CDR3 bases are TGTGCCAGCAGTTCGGGCCGAGGGTACAATGAGCAGTTCTTC.

The chain carries TRBV7-8 and TRBJ1-5; 9 nucleotides align to TRBD1. Trimming took 5 bases from V and 7 from J; bases not matched to a gene: 12. This CDR3 is 16 amino acids long. Germline-derived CDR1 and CDR2 are SGHVS and FQNEAQ. The CDR3 reads CASSLRDRALRQPQHF. DNA of the CDR3: TGTGCCAGCAGCCTCCGGGACAGGGCTTTGAGGCAGCCCCAGCATTTT.

A single count supports this clone. The chain joins TRBV28 to TRBJ2-3, with 9 bases that match TRBD2. Germline values: CDR1 MDHEN, CDR2 SYDVKM. Trimming removed 4 bases from V and 4 bases from J; junction bases left unmatched: 3. The CDR3 length is 14 residues. CDR3 DNA: TGTGCCAGCAGTTCTAGCGGGGAGGCAGATACGCAGTATTTT. It specifies CASSSSGEADTQYF.

The chain has TRBV9 and TRBJ2-6, with D unclear. This CDR3 spans 16 amino acids. Trimming removed 1 base at V and 0 bases at J, with 8 bases between. CDR1 and CDR2 from the germline V gene are SGDLS and YYNGEE. CDR3 protein: CASSVTPSSGANVLTF. The CDR3 DNA follows: TGTGCCAGCAGCGTAACACCGTCCTCTGGGGCCAACGTCCTGACTTTC.

V usage is TRBV6-5 and J usage is TRBJ1-1, with D hard to call. Germline CDR1 MNHEY, CDR2 SVGAGI. With 11 bases removed from V and 4 bases from J, the gap between germline ends came to 11 bases. The CDR3 loop spans 11 amino acids. This CDR3 reads CAGCGCTEAFF. The CDR3 DNA is TGTGCCGGCTGTGGCTGCACTGAAGCTTTCTTT.

This chain connects TRBV25-1 to TRBJ1-2, with D possibly matching TRBD1 (6 bases). CDR1 is MGHDK, CDR2 SYGVNS, per germline. The CDR3 loop spans 13 amino acids. Trimming took 3 bases from V and 4 from J, leaving 9 bases between them. Here the CDR3 reads CASSDIGGYGYTF. In DNA, the CDR3 is TGTGCCAGCAGTGATATAGGGGGCTATGGCTACACCTTC.

This chain uses TRBV6-4 with TRBJ2-1; 12 bases align to TRBD2. The germline gives CDR1 MRHNA, CDR2 SNTAGT. CDR3 length: 15 residues. J was trimmed by 7 bases and V by 4 bases; bases with no gene match: 5. CDR3 nucleotides: TGTGCCAGCAGTGGACTAGCGGGGGAGGCAAATGAGCAGTTCTTC. Translating it yields CASSGLAGEANEQFF.

The chain is built from TRBV10-3 and TRBJ1-2; D not certain. The CDR3 runs to 15 residues. Germline V gene data show CDR1 as ENHRY and CDR2 as SYGVKD. The germline V and J ends were trimmed by 1 base and 3 bases, with 12 bases remaining between them. CDR3 bases: TGTGCCATCAGTGAGTTGGTCATACGGGACTATGGCTACACCTTC. As protein: CAISELVIRDYGYTF.

The chain carries TRBV28 and TRBJ1-1, with 7 bases lining up with TRBD1. After removal of 7 bases from V and 8 bases from J, the junction contained 7 bases not matched to a gene. From germline, CDR1 is MDHEN and CDR2 SYDVKM. CDR3 length: 12 residues. The CDR3 sequence: CASNLGGQEAFF. In DNA, the CDR3 is TGTGCCAGCAATCTAGGGGGACAGGAAGCTTTCTTT. The whole variable domain, remainder taken from reference TRBV28 and TRBJ1-1, is DVKVTQSSRYLVKRTGEKVFLECVQDMDHENMFWYRQDPGLGLRLIYFSYDVKMKEKGDIPEGYSVSREKKERFSLILESASTNQTSMYLCASNLGGQEAFFGQGTRLTVV.

This clone occurred once. The chain is built from TRBV27 and TRBJ1-1; 11 nucleotides agree with TRBD1. Germline assignment: CDR1 MNHEY and CDR2 SMNVEV (reference sequence). V was clipped by 4 bases and J by 3 bases; unmatched bases: 10. This CDR3 is built from 17 residues. In DNA, the CDR3 is TGTGCCAGCAGTTCACGGACAGGGGGCTTGGTAGACACTGAAGCTTTCTTT. This codes for CASSSRTGGLVDTEAFF.

This chain uses TRBV18 with TRBJ1-4; D not certain. There are 14 residues in the CDR3. Germline loops: CDR1 KGHSH, CDR2 LQKENI. Between the trimmed V and J ends, which lost 2 bases and 6 bases, there was a span of 10 bases. The CDR3 DNA sequence: TGTGCCAGCTCACCAAAAACTAGGGATGAAAAACTGTTTTTT. Its protein is CASSPKTRDEKLFF.

The V gene is TRBV14, the J gene TRBJ2-1, with 9 bases lining up with TRBD2. This CDR3 region has 16 residues. In germline, CDR1 is SGHDN, CDR2 FVKESK. The junction had 10 bases not matched to a gene; V was cut back by 2 bases and J by 8 bases. CDR3 nucleotide sequence: TGTGCCAGCAGCCAATTAACCGGGACTAGCCCTCATGAGCAGTTCTTC. Encoded protein: CASSQLTGTSPHEQFF.

V usage is TRBV6-5 and J usage is TRBJ1-5; D is perhaps TRBD1 (6 bases). The CDR3 has 15 residues. Germline CDR1 is MNHEY and CDR2 is SVGAGI. Trimming took 4 bases from V and 0 from J, leaving 10 bases between them. The CDR3 region is CASSSHRVSNQPQHF. The CDR3 nucleotides are TGTGCCAGCAGTTCTCACAGGGTTAGCAATCAGCCCCAGCATTTT.

V and J are TRBV5-1 and TRBJ1-1; no firm D call. The germline gives CDR1 SGHRS, CDR2 YFSETQ. The CDR3 totals 13 residues. V was shortened by 1 base and J by 7 bases, with 11 bases between the two germline ends. CDR3 in amino acids: CASSLNTAGEAFF. The CDR3 nucleotides read TGCGCCAGCAGCTTGAACACAGCCGGTGAAGCTTTCTTT.

The chain carries TRBV4-1 and TRBJ2-1; D is possibly TRBD1 (6 bases). V lost 0 bases to trimming and J lost 4 bases, with 13 bases between them. Germline values: CDR1 MGHRA, CDR2 YSYEKL. This CDR3 region has 16 residues. The CDR3 sequence is CASSQDPGQVYNEQFF. CDR3 nucleotides: TGCGCCAGCAGCCAAGACCCGGGACAAGTTTACAATGAGCAGTTCTTC.

The chain recombines TRBV13 with TRBJ2-7, with D possibly being TRBD2 (5 bases). The V end lost 11 bases, the J end lost 7 bases, and 21 bases lay between the germline ends. Germline loops: CDR1 PRHDT, CDR2 FYEKMQ (reference sequence). The CDR3 spans 13 residues. CDR3 sequence: CAGAALQDGEQYF. For the CDR3, the DNA is TGTGCCGGAGCGGCCCTTCAAGATGGTGAGCAGTACTTC.

V usage is TRBV7-9 and J usage is TRBJ2-1; TRBD2 agrees at 7 bases. The CDR3 sequence is 14 residues long. Germline V gene lookup returns CDR1 SEHNR and CDR2 FQNEAQ (reference sequence). V shed 10 bases and J 4 bases; nucleotides not matched to a gene: 10. CDR3 in DNA: TGTGCCACCACCCACGGGGGGTATTACAATGAGCAGTTCTTC. This encodes CATTHGGYYNEQFF.

This chain connects TRBV18 to TRBJ2-6; no reliable D call. V was cut by 6 bases and J by 2 bases, with 11 bases left in between. The CDR3 spans 15 residues. Germline V gene sequence: CDR1 KGHSH, CDR2 LQKENI. The CDR3 loop is CASSPQQAGANVLTF. CDR3 bases: TGTGCCAGCTCCCCTCAGCAGGCTGGGGCCAACGTCCTGACTTTC.

The J gene is TRBJ2-5, the V gene TRBV5-4; D possibly corresponds to TRBD2 (6 bases). The CDR3 totals 13 residues. V shed 7 bases and J shed 5 bases, with 15 bases lying between them. Germline V gene sequence: CDR1 SGHNT, CDR2 YYREEE (reference sequence). The CDR3 bases are TGTGCCAGCTCGGGGGAAACTCCGGAGACCCAGTACTTC. Translated: CASSGETPETQYF.

This clone occurred a few times. The chain employs TRBV28 and TRBJ1-6; no definite D call. The CDR3 length is 14 residues. The germline gives CDR1 MDHEN, CDR2 SYDVKM. Trimming took off 6 bases at V and 8 bases at J, with 14 bases between the two ends. This chain's CDR3 is CASSWGAGDSPLHF. The DNA of the CDR3 is TGTGCCAGCAGCTGGGGAGCAGGAGATTCACCCCTCCACTTT.

The rearrangement links TRBV15 to TRBJ2-1; 7 nucleotides agree with TRBD2. The CDR3 runs 14 residues. V shed 1 base and J 8 bases; nucleotides not matched to a gene: 5. Germline V lookup: CDR1 LNHNV, CDR2 YYDKDF (reference sequence). The CDR3 sequence is CATSRGQRGDEQFF. The CDR3 bases are TGTGCCACCAGCAGAGGACAACGGGGGGATGAGCAGTTCTTC.

The chain carries TRBV5-1 and TRBJ2-1; 8 bases match TRBD2. This CDR3 contains 15 residues. With 4 bases clipped from V and 2 bases from J, the junction kept 5 bases outside the gene matches. Germline V gives CDR1 SGHRS, CDR2 YFSETQ. The CDR3 DNA follows: TGCGCCAGCAGCCCAGGAGCGGGGGCCTACAATGAGCAGTTCTTC. It codes for CASSPGAGAYNEQFF.

This rearrangement joins TRBV4-1 to TRBJ2-1; 8 bases fit TRBD2. V shed 9 bases, J shed 4 bases, and the junction held 8 bases outside the gene matches. CDR3 length: 14 residues. Germline V gene data show CDR1 as MGHRA and CDR2 as YSYEKL. This chain's CDR3 is CASRGSSGYNEQFF. The CDR3 DNA reads as TGCGCCAGTAGAGGGTCTAGCGGGTACAATGAGCAGTTCTTC.

The rearrangement links TRBV28 to TRBJ1-2, with TRBD1 identical over 9 bases. The V gene end was trimmed by 5 bases and the J gene end by 7 bases; junction bases not matched to a gene: 17. CDR1 and CDR2 (germline): MDHEN, SYDVKM. This CDR3 region has 17 residues. Here the CDR3 reads CASSRPGQGLGERGYTF. The CDR3 DNA follows: TGTGCCAGCAGTCGACCGGGACAGGGTCTTGGGGAGCGTGGCTACACCTTC.

V and J are TRBV5-4 and TRBJ1-6; maybe TRBD1 (5 bases). Germline V gene sequence: CDR1 SGHNT, CDR2 YYREEE (reference sequence). With 0 bases removed from V and 4 bases from J, the gap between germline ends came to 8 bases. The CDR3 length is 15 residues. This chain's CDR3 is CASSLGGEYNSPLHF. The CDR3, as DNA: TGTGCCAGCAGCTTGGGGGGGGAGTATAATTCACCCCTCCACTTT.